One sample yielded the 27 T cell receptor beta chains listed below, sequenced in a study of T-cell memory formation after mild COVID-19. TCRdb re-called the 5' RACE reads through MiXCR, storing one row per CDR3 protein. The table has about 400,000 distinct CDR3 sequences, roughly 18% seen once; the top ten hold about a fifth. Sample: PBMCs or a T cell subset sorted from them (not recorded which). The receptors here all came from a man younger than 35 who had mild COVID-19 (a few samples of this study predate the infection). Cell type and time point are not known.

The gene calls are TRBV6-2 or TRBV6-3 and TRBJ2-1, with no clear D. Germline assignment: CDR1 MNHEY and CDR2 SVGEGT. This CDR3 has 15 amino acids. Between the trimmed V and J ends, which lost 0 bases and 2 bases, there was a span of 8 bases. The CDR3 region is CASSYSAETYNEQFF. CDR3 in DNA: TGTGCCAGCAGTTACTCGGCCGAAACCTACAATGAGCAGTTCTTC.

The chain carries TRBV7-9 and TRBJ1-6; D ambiguous. V lost 5 bases and J 7 bases, leaving 12 bases between the germline ends. This CDR3 has 14 amino acids. CDR1 and CDR2 from the germline V gene are SEHNR and FQNEAQ (reference sequence). The CDR3 loop is CASSPVQLNSPLHF. The CDR3 DNA sequence: TGTGCCAGCAGCCCAGTGCAGTTGAATTCACCCCTCCACTTT.

This clonotype showed up just a few times. The chain employs TRBV6-2 or TRBV6-3 and TRBJ2-7; weak D call: TRBD2 (5 bases). V was pared by 6 bases and J by 6 bases, with 12 bases between. Germline CDR1 is MNHEY and CDR2 is SVGEGT. This CDR3 is 12 amino acids long. CDR3 nucleotides: TGTGCCAGCAGACCCCTCCGGGGCGAGCAGTACGTC. Residues: CASRPLRGEQYV.

This clonotype has a handful of counts. This chain links TRBV4-2 with TRBJ1-2, with TRBD1 matching 7 bases. This CDR3 is 15 amino acids long. Trimming removed 5 bases from V and 0 bases from J; junction bases left unmatched: 6. Per the germline V gene, CDR1 is LGHNA and CDR2 is YNFKEQ. The CDR3 region has the DNA TGTGCCAGCAGCGACGACAGGGTTACTAACTATGGCTACACCTTC. This translates into CASSDDRVTNYGYTF.

The chain is built from TRBV6-2 or TRBV6-3 and TRBJ1-5; unclear D gene. Between the trimmed V and J ends, which lost 1 base and 3 bases, there was a span of 4 bases. This CDR3 is 13 amino acids long. Germline-derived CDR1 and CDR2 are MNHEY and SVGEGT. In nucleotides, the CDR3 is TGTGCCAGCAGTTACTGGAACAATCAGCCCCAGCATTTT. It yields the protein CASSYWNNQPQHF.

This clonotype was detected many times. The V gene is TRBV9, the J gene TRBJ1-2, with D perhaps matching TRBD1 (6 bases). Germline V gene lookup returns CDR1 SGDLS and CDR2 YYNGEE. This CDR3 contains 13 residues. Trimming took off 3 bases at V and 7 bases at J, with 13 bases between the two ends. In nucleotides, the CDR3 is TGTGCCAGCAGCGCCTACAGGGTTTTTGGCTACACCTTC. Protein sequence: CASSAYRVFGYTF.

The chain employs TRBV6-2 or TRBV6-3 and TRBJ2-6; no definite D call. The germline V gene encodes CDR1 MNHEY and CDR2 SVGEGT. The V and J ends lost 10 bases and 4 bases respectively, with 11 bases between them. The CDR3 sequence is 13 residues long. DNA of the CDR3: TGTGCCACTTCCCGGGCCGGGGCCAACGTCCTGACTTTC. Its translation is CATSRAGANVLTF.

J is TRBJ2-5 and V is TRBV5-1; D assignment may be TRBD1 or TRBD2 (5 bases each). Trimming pared 3 bases from V and 0 bases from J, leaving 15 bases between. CDR3 size: 16 residues. CDR1 is SGHRS and CDR2 is YFSETQ in the germline V gene. The chain's CDR3 is CASSSGTASNQETQYF. The CDR3 nucleotides are TGCGCCAGCAGCTCCGGGACGGCCTCGAACCAAGAGACCCAGTACTTC.

This rearrangement joins TRBV20-1 to TRBJ2-5; the D is unclear. The CDR3 has 13 amino acids. V was clipped by 3 bases and J by 5 bases, with 13 bases between them. Germline-derived CDR1 and CDR2 are DFQATT and SNEGSKA (reference sequence). This chain's CDR3 is CSARELLSETQYF. In nucleotides, the CDR3 is TGCAGTGCTAGGGAACTTTTGAGTGAGACCCAGTACTTC.

This clonotype has only a few counts. The J gene is TRBJ2-2, the V gene TRBV5-1, with TRBD1 as a possible D gene (6 bases). The CDR3 is made up of 15 amino acids. CDR1 and CDR2 from the germline V gene are SGHRS and YFSETQ. Trimming removed 0 bases at V and 6 bases at J, with 12 bases between. In DNA form, the CDR3 reads TGCGCCAGCAGCTTGGACAGGGTTGTTGCCGGGGAGCTGTTTTTT. The encoded protein is CASSLDRVVAGELFF.

This clonotype was detected only a few times. V gene TRBV5-5 combines with J gene TRBJ1-1, with a possible D match to TRBD1 (5 bases). The ends were cut back, 0 bases at V and 10 bases at J, with 16 bases in the middle. Per the germline V gene, CDR1 is SGHKS and CDR2 is YYEKEE (reference sequence). This CDR3 contains 14 residues. The CDR3 DNA sequence: TGTGCCAGCAGCTTGGAGGCGGCAACCGGGGGAGCTTTCTTT. This gives the protein CASSLEAATGGAFF.

This clonotype has just a few counts. The V and J genes are TRBV5-1 and TRBJ2-2, with D hard to call. Trimming cost V 2 bases and J 6 bases, with 8 bases left between them. The CDR3 sequence is 13 residues long. The V gene's germline CDR1 is SGHRS and CDR2 YFSETQ. The CDR3 nucleotides read TGCGCCAGCAGCTTTACCAGCCCCGGGGAGCTGTTTTTT. Amino acid sequence: CASSFTSPGELFF.

This chain uses TRBV7-2 with TRBJ2-3, with D possibly matching TRBD1 (6 bases). V lost 0 bases, J lost 6 bases, and 16 bases lay in between. The CDR3 spans 16 residues. Germline V gives CDR1 SGHTA, CDR2 FQGNSA. The DNA for the CDR3 is TGTGCCAGCAGCTTAGCGATGGGCGTGGGGGCCGATACGCAGTATTTT. Its translation: CASSLAMGVGADTQYF. Full variable domain (remainder filled in from reference TRBV7-2 and TRBJ2-3): GAGVSQSPSNKVTEKGKDVELRCDPISGHTALYWYRQSLGQGLEFLIYFQGNSAPDKSGLPSDRFSAERTGGSVSTLTIQRTQQEDSAVYLCASSLAMGVGADTQYFGPGTRLTVL.

The rearrangement joins TRBV5-4 to TRBJ2-1; 8 positions match TRBD1. The CDR3 is 16 amino acids. V shed 2 bases and J 5 bases; nucleotides not matched to a gene: 9. Germline CDR1 SGHNT, CDR2 YYREEE (reference sequence). The CDR3 DNA reads TGTGCCAGCAGCTTTTCACCGGACAGGGATAACAATGAGCAGTTCTTC. Amino acid sequence: CASSFSPDRDNNEQFF.

This clonotype was counted many times. The chain has TRBV29-1 and TRBJ2-2, with a weak D call TRBD1 (6 bases). The CDR3 runs 14 residues. V lost 7 bases, J lost 4 bases, and 16 bases lay in between. Germline-derived CDR1 and CDR2 are SQVTM and ANQGSEA. The CDR3 is CSGYRDESTGELFF. CDR3 bases: TGCAGCGGGTACAGGGATGAGAGCACCGGGGAGCTGTTTTTT.

This clonotype was seen more than once but under ten times. This sequence joins TRBV7-9 and TRBJ1-4; D not certain. There are 11 residues in the CDR3. CDR1 SEHNR and CDR2 FQNEAQ come from the germline V gene (reference sequence). V shed 3 bases and J shed 7 bases, with 3 bases lying between them. CDR3 amino acids: CASSFSEKLFF. The CDR3 region has the DNA TGTGCCAGCAGCTTTAGTGAAAAACTGTTTTTT. The full variable domain, completed using reference TRBV7-9 and TRBJ1-4, is DTGVSQNPRHKITKRGQNVTFRCDPISEHNRLYWYRQTLGQGPEFLTYFQNEAQLEKSRLLSDRFSAERPKGSFSTLEIQRTEQGDSAMYLCASSFSEKLFFGSGTQLSVL.

This clonotype was found a few times. The rearrangement links TRBV4-1 to TRBJ2-4, with 7 bases that match TRBD2. Germline V gene data show CDR1 as MGHRA and CDR2 as YSYEKL. This CDR3 comprises 19 residues. V was clipped by 4 bases and J by 0 bases; unmatched bases: 15. CDR3 residues: CASSPTSPEVIVAKNIQYF. CDR3 nucleotides: TGCGCCAGCAGCCCGACTAGCCCCGAGGTCATTGTAGCCAAAAACATTCAGTACTTC.

This clonotype came up many times. CDR3 amino acids: CASRSEGPTSYSNQPQHF. The CDR3 DNA reads as TGTGCCAGCAGATCCGAGGGACCGACCTCTTATAGCAATCAGCCCCAGCATTTT. This chain joins TRBV28 and TRBJ1-5; a possible D gene is TRBD1 (5 bases). From germline, CDR1 is MDHEN and CDR2 SYDVKM. Trimming took 6 bases from V and 0 from J, leaving 21 bases between them. The CDR3 has 18 amino acids. The full variable domain, in which reference TRBV28 and TRBJ1-5 provide the parts outside the CDR3, is DVKVTQSSRYLVKRTGEKVFLECVQDMDHENMFWYRQDPGLGLRLIYFSYDVKMKEKGDIPEGYSVSREKKERFSLILESASTNQTSMYLCASRSEGPTSYSNQPQHFGDGTRLSIL.

This clonotype was observed a few times. The chain links TRBV20-1 to TRBJ2-7; D gene uncertain. In germline, CDR1 is DFQATT, CDR2 SNEGSKA (reference sequence). CDR3 length equals 13 residues. With 0 bases removed from V and 0 bases from J, the gap between germline ends came to 6 bases. In DNA form, the CDR3 reads TGCAGTGCTAGAGAGGCTAGCTCCTACGAGCAGTACGTC. Translation: CSAREASSYEQYV.

The V call is TRBV9, the J call TRBJ1-2, with no clear D. V was cut by 4 bases and J by 2 bases, with 12 bases left in between. Germline values: CDR1 SGDLS, CDR2 YYNGEE. The CDR3 totals 14 residues. CDR3 region: CASSPPAGNYGYTF. CDR3 in DNA: TGTGCCAGCAGCCCCCCCGCGGGGAACTATGGCTACACCTTC. The whole variable domain, filled in from reference TRBV9 and TRBJ1-2, reads DSGVTQTPKHLITATGQRVTLRCSPRSGDLSVYWYQQSLDQGLQFLIQYYNGEERAKGNILERFSAQQFPDLHSELNLSSLELGDSALYFCASSPPAGNYGYTFGSGTRLTVV.

This clonotype was found a few times. One end of the junction varies from germline; a read error may be responsible. This chain links TRBV4-3 with TRBJ2-3, with D perhaps matching TRBD1 (6 bases). The germline gives CDR1 LGHNA, CDR2 YSLEER. The CDR3 totals 13 residues. The DNA for the CDR3 is TGCGCCAGCAGCCAAGTCTCGGGACAAAAGCAAGATTTT. Residues: CASSQVSGQKQDF.

The rearrangement links TRBV12-3 or TRBV12-4 to TRBJ1-1, with D maybe TRBD1 (5 bases). The length of the CDR3 is 17 residues. V shed 2 bases and J shed 0 bases, with 16 bases lying between them. CDR3 nucleotides: TGTGCCAGCAGTTTATCAAGGACAATCGGGATGAACACTGAAGCTTTCTTT. Amino acid sequence: CASSLSRTIGMNTEAFF.

This clonotype was counted only a few times. The V call is TRBV12-3 or TRBV12-4, the J call TRBJ2-7, with D maybe TRBD2 (5 bases). The CDR3 sequence is 14 residues long. V shed 3 bases and J shed 3 bases, with 12 bases lying between them. The CDR3 protein is CASSFGPGIYEQYF. The DNA of the CDR3 is TGTGCCAGCAGTTTCGGGCCGGGGATCTACGAGCAGTACTTC.

The chain has TRBV12-3 or TRBV12-4 and TRBJ1-1, with D perhaps TRBD1 (5 bases). The length of the CDR3 is 14 residues. V was cut by 0 bases and J by 1 base, with 6 bases left in between. The CDR3 coding sequence is TGTGCCAGCAGTTTAGCGGGGGAGAACACTGAAGCTTTCTTT. Protein sequence: CASSLAGENTEAFF.

This clonotype was counted a few times. The chain carries TRBV7-2 and TRBJ1-5, with D possibly TRBD1 on 5 matching bases. The CDR3 is made up of 15 amino acids. CDR1 is SGHTA, CDR2 FQGNSA, per germline. Trimming stripped 5 bases from V and 2 bases from J, with 13 bases between. The CDR3 DNA sequence: TGTGCCAGCAGCCAGCAAAGGGGAGGCAATCAGCCCCAGCATTTT. Its translation is CASSQQRGGNQPQHF.

This clonotype came up a few times. The CDR3 sequence is CASSLPSGGAAKTQYF. The CDR3 DNA reads as TGTGCCAGCAGCTTACCTAGCGGGGGGGCCGCAAAGACCCAGTACTTC. The rearrangement uses TRBV7-6 and TRBJ2-5; the match to TRBD2 covers 12 bases. The J segment lost 6 bases and the V segment lost 2 bases, leaving 7 bases of the junction unmatched. CDR3 length: 16 amino acids. Germline CDR1 SGHVS, CDR2 FNYEAQ. Based on the CDR3 plus reference TRBV7-6 and TRBJ2-5, the full variable domain is GAGVSQSPRYKVTKRGQDVALRCDPISGHVSLYWYRQALGQGPEFLTYFNYEAQQDKSGLPNDRFSAERPEGSISTLTIQRTEQRDSAMYRCASSLPSGGAAKTQYFGPGTRLLVL.

This clonotype was seen more than once but under ten times. The rearrangement uses TRBV27 and TRBJ2-3; 9 bases map to TRBD2. This CDR3 region has 16 residues. Trimming removed 3 bases from V and 2 bases from J; junction bases left unmatched: 6. Germline V gene data show CDR1 as MNHEY and CDR2 as SMNVEV (reference sequence). The CDR3 loop is CASSFRSGGFTDTQYF. For the CDR3, the DNA is TGTGCCAGCAGTTTTAGGAGCGGGGGGTTCACAGATACGCAGTATTTT.